Following are 30 T cell receptor beta chains from one sample sequenced in a study of blood T cell repertoires in COVID-19. Some clones are missing from TCRdb's copy, which holds only in-frame ones; the method was immunoSEQ multiplex PCR. Of about 120,000 clones listed, about nine tenths are singletons. The source material was peripheral blood. The source is a human donor with active COVID-19. The donor label of this sample is uncertain.

The rearrangement uses TRBV5-4 and TRBJ2-1; 10 bases are a match to TRBD1. The junction had 6 bases not matched to a gene; V was cut back by 1 base and J by 8 bases. CDR3 size: 15 residues. The germline V gene encodes CDR1 SGHNT and CDR2 YYREEE (reference sequence). The CDR3: CASSLRDRGLHEQFF. The CDR3 DNA reads as TGTGCCAGCAGCTTGCGGGACAGGGGTCTCCATGAGCAGTTCTTC. Based on the CDR3 plus reference TRBV5-4 and TRBJ2-1, the full variable domain is ETGVTQSPTHLIKTRGQQVTLRCSSQSGHNTVSWYQQALGQGPQFIFQYYREEENGRGNFPPRFSGLQFPNYSSELNVNALELDDSALYLCASSLRDRGLHEQFFGPGTRLTVL.

CDR3 sequence reads: CASRIGVKLFF. CDR3 sequence (DNA): TGTGCCAGCAGAATAGGGGTAAAACTGTTTTTT. The V and J genes are TRBV12-3 or TRBV12-4 and TRBJ1-4; D might be TRBD1 (5 bases). The V end was cut by 6 bases, the J end by 10 bases, with 9 bases between. The CDR3 length is 11 residues.

The chain couples TRBV6-5 to TRBJ2-7, with TRBD1 matching over 9 bases. Germline V gene lookup returns CDR1 MNHEY and CDR2 SVGAGI. The CDR3 is 14 residues long. After removal of 2 bases from V and 2 bases from J, the junction contained 1 base not matched to a gene. CDR3 nucleotides: TGTGCCAGCAGTTACACAGGGGGCGCCTACGAGCAGTACTTC. Its protein is CASSYTGGAYEQYF.

V and J are TRBV7-2 and TRBJ2-1; D possibly corresponds to TRBD2 (7 bases). The CDR3 spans 15 residues. Trimming pared 4 bases from V and 6 bases from J, leaving 16 bases between. The germline CDR1 and CDR2 sequences are SGHTA and FQGNSA. This chain's CDR3 is CASSSATGRVNEQFF. As DNA, the CDR3 is TGTGCCAGCAGCTCAGCTACAGGGAGGGTCAATGAGCAGTTCTTC.

The CDR3 sequence is CASSLGRVWNEKLFF. The CDR3, as DNA: TGTGCCAGCAGCTTGGGGAGGGTTTGGAATGAAAAACTGTTTTTT. The gene calls are TRBV7-2 and TRBJ1-4; D is unresolved. The CDR3 has 15 residues. From germline, CDR1 is SGHTA and CDR2 FQGNSA. Trimming removed 3 bases from V and 5 bases from J, with 13 bases in between.

This clone was detected a few times. The chain combines TRBV15 with TRBJ2-2; 8 nucleotides agree with TRBD1. Per the germline V gene, CDR1 is LNHNV and CDR2 is YYDKDF (reference sequence). The CDR3 runs to 16 residues. With V trimmed by 0 bases and J by 6 bases, 6 bases remained unmatched. This CDR3 reads CATSRDRAGGSGELFF. In DNA, the CDR3 is TGTGCCACCAGCAGAGATCGGGCAGGGGGCTCCGGGGAGCTGTTTTTT. The entire variable domain, with the rest obtained from reference TRBV15 and TRBJ2-2, is as follows: DAMVIQNPRYQVTQFGKPVTLSCSQTLNHNVMYWYQQKSSQAPKLLFHYYDKDFNNEADTPDNFQSRRPNTSFCFLDIRSPGLGDTAMYLCATSRDRAGGSGELFFGEGSRLTVL.

The chain combines TRBV7-8 with TRBJ1-2; D possibly corresponds to TRBD1 (6 bases). Germline V lookup: CDR1 SGHVS, CDR2 FQNEAQ. The CDR3 consists of 14 residues. V was trimmed by 6 bases and J by 3 bases, leaving 14 bases between them. This CDR3 is CASRRTEKDYGYTF. The CDR3 coding sequence is TGTGCCAGCAGACGGACAGAGAAAGACTATGGCTACACCTTC.

The chain carries TRBV11-2 and TRBJ2-3; 13 positions agree with TRBD2. The CDR3 is made up of 15 amino acids. Trimming took 5 bases from V and 8 from J; bases not matched to a gene: 7. CDR1 and CDR2 from the germline V gene are SGHAT and FQNNGV. The CDR3 coding sequence is TGTGCCAGCAGCCCACTAGCGGGGGGGCGGGGTACGCAGTATTTT. Amino acids: CASSPLAGGRGTQYF.

The chain has TRBV9 and TRBJ2-2; the match to TRBD2 covers 9 bases. With 0 bases clipped from V and 4 bases from J, the junction kept 7 bases outside the gene matches. The CDR3 runs 17 residues. Germline lookup yields CDR1 SGDLS and CDR2 YYNGEE. The CDR3 nucleotides are TGTGCCAGCAGCGTAGGGTTAGCGGGGGAGAGCACCGGGGAGCTGTTTTTT. Encoded protein: CASSVGLAGESTGELFF.

This chain uses TRBV5-4 with TRBJ1-3, with a possible D match to TRBD1 (6 bases). The V end lost 4 bases, the J end lost 2 bases, and 13 bases lay between the germline ends. Germline CDR1 SGHNT, CDR2 YYREEE (reference sequence). This CDR3 has 15 residues. The CDR3 protein is CASSRAGGPGNTIYF. The CDR3 nucleotides read TGTGCCAGCAGCCGAGCGGGGGGCCCTGGAAACACCATATATTTT.

The table lists this clone with a count of one. V gene TRBV18 combines with J gene TRBJ2-3; weak D call: TRBD1 (6 bases). Germline lookup yields CDR1 KGHSH and CDR2 LQKENI. The CDR3 contains 16 residues. Deletions cut 3 bases from V and 0 bases from J, with 13 bases between. The CDR3: CASSPVGGQSTDTQYF. CDR3 in DNA: TGTGCCAGCTCACCTGTTGGCGGACAGAGCACAGATACGCAGTATTTT.

The chain is built from TRBV4-3 and TRBJ1-6; D remains unclear. Trimming removed 0 bases at V and 7 bases at J, with 10 bases between. The CDR3 consists of 15 residues. CDR1 and CDR2 from the germline V gene are LGHNA and YSLEER. CDR3 protein: CASSQDAGMNSPLHF. Written as DNA, the CDR3 is TGCGCCAGCAGCCAAGACGCGGGGATGAATTCACCCCTCCACTTT.

Concerning this clone itself: Germline and junction disagree at one end, which may indicate a read error. The chain couples TRBV7-7 to TRBJ2-5; D possibly corresponds to TRBD1 (6 bases). CDR3 length: 14 amino acids. CDR1 is SSHAT and CDR2 is FNYEAQ in the germline V gene (reference sequence). CDR3 amino acids: CASSSLGLGGTQYF. The CDR3 DNA is TGTGCTAGCAGCTCCTTGGGGCTAGGGGGGACCCAGTACTTC.

V is TRBV19 and J is TRBJ2-6; 9 nucleotides align to TRBD1. From germline, CDR1 is LNHDA and CDR2 SQIVND (reference sequence). Unmatched junction bases numbered 4, after V lost 8 bases and J lost 2 bases. This CDR3 comprises 15 residues. Here the CDR3 reads CASWTGEPGANVLTF. CDR3 nucleotides: TGTGCCAGTTGGACAGGGGAGCCTGGGGCCAACGTCCTGACTTTC.

The chain carries TRBV27 and TRBJ1-5; 7 bases are shared with TRBD1. In germline, CDR1 is MNHEY, CDR2 SMNVEV (reference sequence). J gave up 0 bases and V 2 bases, and 4 bases lay outside the gene matches. This CDR3 spans 16 amino acids. Written as DNA, the CDR3 is TGTGCCAGCAGTTTACGTCGGACAGGTAGCAATCAGCCCCAGCATTTT. Residues: CASSLRRTGSNQPQHF.

V is TRBV18 and J is TRBJ2-7; 7 bases fit TRBD1. Germline-derived CDR1 and CDR2 are KGHSH and LQKENI. J lost 6 bases, V lost 6 bases, and 14 bases had no gene match. CDR3 length: 15 residues. Here the CDR3 reads CASSPGKGGAGEQYF. The CDR3 bases are TGTGCCAGCTCCCCCGGGAAAGGGGGCGCGGGCGAGCAGTACTTC.

This chain links TRBV12-5 with TRBJ1-5, with D possibly matching TRBD1 (5 bases). Deletions cut 6 bases from V and 0 bases from J, with 12 bases between. Germline lookup yields CDR1 LGHNT and CDR2 FRNRAP. This CDR3 comprises 15 residues. The CDR3 sequence is CASGGGGYSNQPQHF. CDR3 DNA sequence: TGTGCTAGTGGCGGGGGGGGGTATAGCAATCAGCCCCAGCATTTT.

This sequence joins TRBV2 and TRBJ1-1, with TRBD1 matching 8 bases. Trimming removed 6 bases from V and 1 base from J; junction bases left unmatched: 10. This CDR3 comprises 16 residues. Germline lookup yields CDR1 SNHLY and CDR2 FYNNEI. CDR3 in amino acids: CASRSNRGRGNTEAFF. The CDR3, as DNA: TGTGCCAGCAGGTCAAACAGGGGGAGAGGGAACACTGAAGCTTTCTTT.

The gene calls are TRBV21-1 and TRBJ1-5; the table's D call TRBD1 went unverified against the DNA. TRBV21-1 is designated a pseudogene. This CDR3 is 15 amino acids long. CDR3 bases: TGTGCCAGCAGCAACACAGGGGGCGCGATTCAGCCCCAGCATTTT. As protein: CASSNTGGAIQPQHF.

The chain employs TRBV4-2 and TRBJ1-5; D is uncertain. Germline V lookup: CDR1 LGHNA, CDR2 YNFKEQ. This CDR3 comprises 15 residues. Trimming shortened V by 1 base and J by 0 bases, and 7 bases separated the two germline ends. CDR3 sequence reads: CASSQVQNSNQPQHF. CDR3 bases: TGTGCCAGCAGCCAAGTACAGAATAGCAATCAGCCCCAGCATTTT.

J is TRBJ1-1 and V is TRBV9; D remains ambiguous. The germline CDR1 and CDR2 sequences are SGDLS and YYNGEE. The CDR3 is 14 amino acids. The ends were cut back, 2 bases at V and 1 base at J, with 9 bases in the middle. Written as DNA, the CDR3 is TGTGCCAGCAGCGTCCTGGCAGAGAACACTGAAGCTTTCTTT. This codes for CASSVLAENTEAFF.

V and J are TRBV12-3 or TRBV12-4 and TRBJ1-1; no reliable D call. The CDR3 runs to 13 residues. V lost 4 bases and J lost 1, with 7 bases in between. CDR3 nucleotide sequence: TGTGCCAGCAGTTCTTCAGAGAACACTGAAGCTTTCTTT. Translated: CASSSSENTEAFF.

V gene TRBV2 combines with J gene TRBJ1-1, with D unclear. The germline gives CDR1 SNHLY, CDR2 FYNNEI. The CDR3 runs to 14 residues. Trimming cost V 5 bases and J 0 bases, with 10 bases left between them. CDR3 residues: CASSRVRMNTEAFF. DNA for the CDR3: TGTGCCAGCAGTCGCGTCAGGATGAACACTGAAGCTTTCTTT.

V gene TRBV7-2 combines with J gene TRBJ1-5, with D maybe TRBD1 (6 bases). CDR1 is SGHTA and CDR2 is FQGNSA in the germline V gene. V lost 1 base, J lost 1 base, and 8 bases lay in between. CDR3 length: 15 amino acids. This CDR3 reads CASSLGGRSNQPQHF. The CDR3 nucleotides are TGTGCCAGCAGCTTAGGGGGGCGAAGCAATCAGCCCCAGCATTTT.

This chain links TRBV5-6 with TRBJ2-1, with D possibly TRBD2 on 5 matching bases. There are 16 residues in the CDR3. Deletions cut 2 bases from V and 5 bases from J, with 17 bases between. Germline CDR1 is SGHDT and CDR2 is YYEEEE. For the CDR3, the DNA is TGTGCCAGCAGCTTCCGGGGAGCCCACCCGGACAATGAGCAGTTCTTC. It specifies CASSFRGAHPDNEQFF.

The chain combines TRBV28 with TRBJ2-2; 14 positions match TRBD2. Germline loops: CDR1 MDHEN, CDR2 SYDVKM. V was clipped by 5 bases and J by 3 bases; unmatched bases: 14. The CDR3 spans 20 residues. The DNA for the CDR3 is TGTGCCAGCAGTGGACGGGTGCCGGGACTAGCGGGGGTGTACACCGGGGAGCTGTTTTTT. It yields the protein CASSGRVPGLAGVYTGELFF.

This rearrangement joins TRBV9 to TRBJ2-7; 8 nucleotides agree with TRBD1. This CDR3 is 18 amino acids long. CDR1 and CDR2 from the germline V gene are SGDLS and YYNGEE. J gave up 3 bases and V 0 bases, and 14 bases lay outside the gene matches. The CDR3: CASSVAPSGGTGLYEQYF. CDR3 coding DNA: TGTGCCAGCAGCGTAGCCCCTTCAGGCGGGACAGGTCTCTACGAGCAGTACTTC. Full variable domain (remainder filled in from reference TRBV9 and TRBJ2-7): DSGVTQTPKHLITATGQRVTLRCSPRSGDLSVYWYQQSLDQGLQFLIQYYNGEERAKGNILERFSAQQFPDLHSELNLSSLELGDSALYFCASSVAPSGGTGLYEQYFGPGTRLTVT.

V gene TRBV6-6 combines with J gene TRBJ1-4; TRBD1 matches at 7 bases. CDR1 MNHNY and CDR2 SVGAGI come from the germline V gene (reference sequence). This CDR3 has 16 amino acids. Trimming removed 8 bases from V and 3 bases from J; junction bases left unmatched: 12. For the CDR3, the DNA is TGTGCCAGCGATCCGGGCAGGGGGGTGGCTAATGAAAAACTGTTTTTT. Residues: CASDPGRGVANEKLFF.

This chain links TRBV18 with TRBJ1-1; the match to TRBD1 covers 7 bases. The germline gives CDR1 KGHSH, CDR2 LQKENI. The CDR3 covers 14 residues. The ends lost 5 bases at V and 0 bases at J; junction bases unmatched: 3. CDR3 protein: CASSKGQLNTEAFF. CDR3 coding DNA: TGTGCCAGCTCAAAGGGACAGCTGAACACTGAAGCTTTCTTT.

The chain is built from TRBV7-3 and TRBJ2-3, with TRBD2 identical over 12 bases. The ends lost 6 bases at V and 2 bases at J; junction bases unmatched: 3. Germline CDR1 and CDR2: SGHTA and FQGTGA. The CDR3 is 15 residues long. The CDR3 DNA follows: TGTGCCAGCAGTCTAGCGGGGGGGAACACAGATACGCAGTATTTT. This gives the protein CASSLAGGNTDTQYF.